This T cell receptor beta chain was identified in a study of CD8 T cells in ankylosing spondylitis. CDR3 length: 16 residues. V was trimmed by 5 bases and J by 6 bases, leaving 23 bases between them. TCRdb reanalysed the 5' RACE reads using MiXCR and keeps one entry per CDR3 protein. The sample lists about 360,000 distinct CDR3 sequences, 20% to 25% occurring once. The receptor was derived from a male donor with ankylosing spondylitis or in good health (not recorded which). Sequenced sample: blood, either unsorted or a sorted T cell fraction (not recorded which). V usage is TRBV12-3 or TRBV12-4 and J usage is TRBJ2-7; D perhaps matches TRBD2 (6 bases). CDR3 protein: CASSPVWDSHGGEQYF. CDR3 coding DNA: TGTGCCAGCAGTCCCGTGTGGGACTCCCATGGCGGCGAGCAGTACTTC.